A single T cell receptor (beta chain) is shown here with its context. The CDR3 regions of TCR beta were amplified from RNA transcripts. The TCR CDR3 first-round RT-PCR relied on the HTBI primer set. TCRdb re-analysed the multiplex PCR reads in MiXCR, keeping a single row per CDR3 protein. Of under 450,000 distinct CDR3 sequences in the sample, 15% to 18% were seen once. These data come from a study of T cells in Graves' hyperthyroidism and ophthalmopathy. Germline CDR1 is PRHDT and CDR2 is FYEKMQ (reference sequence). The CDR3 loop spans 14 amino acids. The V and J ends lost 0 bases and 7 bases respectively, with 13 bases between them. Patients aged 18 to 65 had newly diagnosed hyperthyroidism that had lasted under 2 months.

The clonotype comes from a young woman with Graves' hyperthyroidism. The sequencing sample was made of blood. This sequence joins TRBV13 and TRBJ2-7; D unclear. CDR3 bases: TGTGCCAGCAGCTTAGGTTCGGAAGTTCTAGAGCAGTACTTC. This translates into CASSLGSEVLEQYF.